Shown below are 24 T cell receptor beta chains from a single sample sequenced in a study of blood T cell repertoires in COVID-19. This table comes from immunoSEQ multiplex PCR, and its TCRdb copy is limited to in-frame clones, with some not included. Of fewer than 25,000 clones listed, around nine tenths are singletons. The source material was peripheral blood. Receptors were obtained from a human donor with acute or convalescent COVID-19. The donor label of this sample is uncertain.

The V gene is TRBV11-2, the J gene TRBJ2-7, with 8 bases matching TRBD1. After removal of 5 bases from V and 5 bases from J, the junction contained 5 bases not matched to a gene. The CDR3 has 13 residues. Germline CDR1 SGHAT, CDR2 FQNNGV. In nucleotides, the CDR3 is TGTGCCAGCAGCCAGGACAGGGACCACGAGCAGTACTTC. The encoded protein is CASSQDRDHEQYF.

This chain links TRBV11-2 with TRBJ2-2, with TRBD2 as a possible D gene (6 bases). This CDR3 region has 19 residues. Germline assignment: CDR1 SGHAT and CDR2 FQNNGV. V lost 1 base and J lost 1, with 19 bases in between. The CDR3: CASSLGAASVTRNTGELFF. In nucleotides, the CDR3 is TGTGCCAGCAGCTTAGGAGCGGCTAGCGTGACGAGGAACACCGGGGAGCTGTTTTTT.

For the CDR3, the DNA is TGTGCCAGCATCGCGGGGGACAGGGTCTACGAGCAGTACTTC. Protein sequence: CASIAGDRVYEQYF. V gene TRBV7-2 combines with J gene TRBJ2-7; 9 nucleotides line up with TRBD1. The CDR3 totals 14 residues. Per the germline V gene, CDR1 is SGHTA and CDR2 is FQGNSA. J gave up 3 bases and V 7 bases, and 7 bases lay outside the gene matches.

The V gene is TRBV19, the J gene TRBJ1-5; D not certain. CDR1 and CDR2 from the germline V gene are LNHDA and SQIVND (reference sequence). V was trimmed by 3 bases and J by 2 bases, leaving 11 bases between them. This CDR3 has 15 amino acids. CDR3: CASSIQDTGNQPQHF. The CDR3 DNA is TGTGCCAGTAGTATCCAGGATACGGGCAATCAGCCCCAGCATTTT.

The chain couples TRBV16 to TRBJ1-1; the match to TRBD1 covers 7 bases. CDR3 length: 17 amino acids. From germline, CDR1 is KGHSY and CDR2 FQNENV. V trimming: 4 bases; J trimming: 1 base; junction bases outside the gene matches: 12. CDR3 sequence: CASSPYLVRQGNTEAFF. The CDR3 DNA sequence: TGTGCCAGCAGCCCTTACCTAGTGAGACAGGGGAACACTGAAGCTTTCTTT.

This chain joins TRBV11-2 and TRBJ2-7, with a weak D call TRBD1 (6 bases). V was trimmed by 6 bases and J by 4 bases, leaving 28 bases between them. This CDR3 is 18 amino acids long. Germline V lookup: CDR1 SGHAT, CDR2 FQNNGV. The CDR3 region has the DNA TGTGCCAGCAGTCCGCTGACGCTCCTTCATCGGGACATATACGAGCAGTACTTC. Its protein product is CASSPLTLLHRDIYEQYF.

The chain carries TRBV5-1 and TRBJ1-2; D not certain. CDR3 length: 13 residues. The germline V gene has CDR1 SGHRS and CDR2 YFSETQ. V lost 6 bases, J lost 3 bases, and 12 bases lay in between. Written as DNA, the CDR3 is TGCGCCAGCACCCCCGGGTCTTACTATGGCTACACCTTC. This translates into CASTPGSYYGYTF.

The chain uses TRBV14 and TRBJ2-7; TRBD2 might be the D (5 bases). This CDR3 region has 15 residues. Trimming took off 0 bases at V and 2 bases at J, with 11 bases between the two ends. The germline V gene encodes CDR1 SGHDN and CDR2 FVKESK. The CDR3 loop is CASSQDHGVTYEQYF. The CDR3 DNA reads as TGTGCCAGCAGCCAAGACCACGGGGTTACCTACGAGCAGTACTTC.

This clone showed up just a few times. This chain uses TRBV7-3 with TRBJ2-3; 10 bases are a match to TRBD2. CDR3 size: 15 residues. The V gene's germline CDR1 is SGHTA and CDR2 FQGTGA. V lost 2 bases to trimming and J lost 4 bases; unmatched junction nucleotides: 3. The CDR3 nucleotides are TGTGCCAGCAGCTTACTAGCGGGAGAATCAGATACGCAGTATTTT. Protein: CASSLLAGESDTQYF.

The rearrangement links TRBV2 to TRBJ2-5; D is perhaps TRBD1 (6 bases). The CDR3 spans 13 residues. V was trimmed by 4 bases and J by 1 base, leaving 7 bases between them. The V gene's germline CDR1 is SNHLY and CDR2 FYNNEI. The CDR3 loop is CASSVTGQETQYF. CDR3 bases: TGTGCCAGCAGTGTGACAGGCCAAGAGACCCAGTACTTC. The whole variable domain, remainder taken from reference TRBV2 and TRBJ2-5, is EPEVTQTPSHQVTQMGQEVILRCVPISNHLYFYWYRQILGQKVEFLVSFYNNEISEKSEIFDDQFSVERPDGSNFTLKIRSTKLEDSAMYFCASSVTGQETQYFGPGTRLLVL.

The chain links TRBV6-2 or TRBV6-3 to TRBJ1-5; perhaps TRBD1 as D (5 bases). With 2 bases removed from V and 6 bases from J, the gap between germline ends came to 8 bases. From germline, CDR1 is MNHEY and CDR2 SVGEGT. The CDR3 consists of 13 residues. The CDR3 loop reads CASSYLGGQPQHF. The CDR3 bases are TGTGCCAGCAGTTACCTGGGGGGTCAGCCCCAGCATTTT.

The V gene is TRBV7-9, the J gene TRBJ1-1; D unresolved. The CDR3 has 14 amino acids. Between the trimmed V and J ends, which lost 2 bases and 6 bases, there was a span of 13 bases. Germline V gene lookup returns CDR1 SEHNR and CDR2 FQNEAQ (reference sequence). Here the CDR3 DNA reads TGTGCCAGCAGCTTACATAGTCTCAGGCCTGAAGCTTTCTTT. This sequence encodes CASSLHSLRPEAFF.

J is TRBJ2-3 and V is TRBV2; 13 nucleotides agree with TRBD2. The CDR3 totals 16 residues. The V gene's germline CDR1 is SNHLY and CDR2 FYNNEI. With 5 bases clipped from V and 5 bases from J, the junction kept 7 bases outside the gene matches. The CDR3 loop reads CASSSTSGGLGDTQYF. For the CDR3, the DNA is TGTGCCAGCAGTTCGACTAGCGGGGGGCTGGGAGATACGCAGTATTTT.

This chain uses TRBV11-2 with TRBJ2-1; the match to TRBD1 covers 9 bases. The CDR3 is made up of 15 amino acids. CDR1 SGHAT and CDR2 FQNNGV come from the germline V gene. V was clipped by 1 base and J by 8 bases; unmatched bases: 6. The CDR3 is CASSLVQGASYEQFF. Here the CDR3 DNA reads TGTGCCAGCAGCTTAGTACAGGGGGCGAGTTATGAGCAGTTCTTC.

This clone was observed a handful of times. This rearrangement joins TRBV7-3 to TRBJ2-7; TRBD2 might be the D (7 bases). Germline loops: CDR1 SGHTA, CDR2 FQGTGA. This CDR3 spans 15 amino acids. V lost 5 bases and J 0 bases, leaving 14 bases between the germline ends. The CDR3 is CASSTGGGRSYEQYF. The DNA for the CDR3 is TGTGCCAGCAGCACGGGCGGGGGCCGCTCCTACGAGCAGTACTTC.

This chain links TRBV6-2 or TRBV6-3 with TRBJ1-5; D is possibly TRBD1 (5 bases). This CDR3 has 16 amino acids. Germline V lookup: CDR1 MNHEY, CDR2 SVGEGT. Trimming removed 0 bases at V and 4 bases at J, with 13 bases between. CDR3 sequence reads: CASSYSSRDWNQPQHF. The CDR3 nucleotides are TGTGCCAGCAGTTACTCGAGCAGGGATTGGAATCAGCCCCAGCATTTT.

V and J are TRBV5-1 and TRBJ1-6, with 7 bases fitting TRBD1. This CDR3 has 16 residues. Germline V CDR1 and CDR2: SGHRS, YFSETQ. The junction had 5 bases not matched to a gene; V was cut back by 4 bases and J by 1 base. CDR3 residues: CASSGDSLSYNSPLHF. Here the CDR3 DNA reads TGCGCCAGCAGCGGGGACAGTCTATCCTATAATTCACCCCTCCACTTT.

This rearrangement joins TRBV7-8 to TRBJ2-5, with a tentative D call TRBD2 (5 bases). Germline CDR1 SGHVS, CDR2 FQNEAQ. V lost 1 base, J lost 5 bases, and 14 bases lay in between. The length of the CDR3 is 15 residues. The CDR3 here is CASSLGAGQRETQYF. CDR3 nucleotides: TGTGCCAGCAGCTTAGGCGCGGGCCAAAGGGAGACCCAGTACTTC.

The V and J genes are TRBV5-1 and TRBJ2-7; 9 bases map to TRBD1. CDR1 is SGHRS, CDR2 YFSETQ, per germline. This CDR3 is built from 13 residues. V dropped 5 bases and J dropped 3; count of bases not matched to a gene: 3. The CDR3 region is CASRRTGDYEQYF. CDR3 DNA: TGCGCCAGCAGACGGACAGGGGACTACGAGCAGTACTTC.

The chain combines TRBV6-5 with TRBJ2-7; perhaps TRBD2 as D (6 bases). Trimming shortened V by 8 bases and J by 6 bases, and 23 bases separated the two germline ends. The germline V gene has CDR1 MNHEY and CDR2 SVGAGI. The CDR3 totals 15 residues. The CDR3 DNA reads as TGTGCCAGCGTGGACTATCCTTACGAGGTGGGCGAGCAGTACTTC. It translates to CASVDYPYEVGEQYF.

The genes are TRBV5-6 and TRBJ1-2; D might be TRBD1 (6 bases). V lost 2 bases to trimming and J lost 4 bases, with 15 bases between them. The CDR3 runs 15 residues. Germline CDR1 and CDR2: SGHDT and YYEEEE. CDR3: CASSFGTGYVYGYTF. Written as DNA, the CDR3 is TGTGCCAGCAGCTTCGGCACAGGGTATGTCTATGGCTACACCTTC.

The chain uses TRBV15 and TRBJ2-3, with TRBD2 identical over 8 bases. This CDR3 spans 13 amino acids. The J segment lost 5 bases and the V segment lost 11 bases, leaving 9 bases of the junction unmatched. Per the germline V gene, CDR1 is LNHNV and CDR2 is YYDKDF (reference sequence). CDR3 bases: TGTGCCTCGGGTGGCGGGGGGCAAGATACGCAGTATTTT. Its protein is CASGGGGQDTQYF.

In DNA, the CDR3 is TGTGCCAGCAGTGAGAGGGATACAGGGAACTCTGGGGCCAACGTCCTGACTTTC. Translated, it gives CASSERDTGNSGANVLTF. This chain links TRBV7-9 with TRBJ2-6, with a tentative D call TRBD1 (6 bases). The germline V and J ends were trimmed by 6 bases and 0 bases, with 18 bases remaining between them. The CDR3 is made up of 18 amino acids. From germline, CDR1 is SEHNR and CDR2 FQNEAQ (reference sequence). Supplemented by reference TRBV7-9 and TRBJ2-6, the full variable domain reads DTGVSQNPRHKITKRGQNVTFRCDPISEHNRLYWYRQTLGQGPEFLTYFQNEAQLEKSRLLSDRFSAERPKGSFSTLEIQRTEQGDSAMYLCASSERDTGNSGANVLTFGAGSRLTVL.

This chain uses TRBV5-4 with TRBJ2-5; 9 bases agree with TRBD2. CDR1 SGHNT and CDR2 YYREEE come from the germline V gene (reference sequence). CDR3 size: 15 residues. With 4 bases clipped from V and 1 base from J, the junction kept 5 bases outside the gene matches. CDR3 residues: CASSRTTSGQETQYF. DNA of the CDR3: TGTGCCAGCAGCCGGACGACTAGCGGCCAAGAGACCCAGTACTTC.